These T cell receptor beta chains were read from a single sample in a study of T cells in Graves' hyperthyroidism and ophthalmopathy. TCRdb independently ran MiXCR on the multiplex PCR reads; one entry per CDR3 protein. The sample lists 350,000 to 400,000 distinct CDR3 sequences, about 16% seen once, with around a third in the top ten. The specimen sequenced was blood. The origin of the receptors is a woman in her twenties or thirties with Graves' hyperthyroidism. CDR3s include the opening cysteine and the closing phenylalanine or tryptophan. Fields, in order: D gene, J gene, clone size, V gene, CDR3 DNA, CDR3 protein. A D gene is named only where the DNA matches it firmly. Clone size is stated in some rows and not others, as once, few, many or a class when expanded.

TRBD2	TRBJ2-1	many	TRBV3-1	TGTGCCAGCAGCCAGGGGGTAGCGGGACGGAATGAGCAGTTCTTC	CASSQGVAGRNEQFF
.	TRBJ1-1	many	TRBV28	TGTGCCAGCAGTTTCTCCAGGAACACTGAAGCTTTCTTT	CASSFSRNTEAFF
.	TRBJ1-1	.	TRBV5-4	TGTGCCAGCAGCTCGGCGAGGACGAACACTGAAGCTTTCTTT	CASSSARTNTEAFF
TRBD2	TRBJ2-2	.	TRBV12-3/TRBV12-4	TGTGCCAGCAGTTTGGGGGGAGGGGTCACCGGGGAGCTGTTTTTT	CASSLGGGVTGELFF
TRBD1	TRBJ2-2	.	TRBV12-3/TRBV12-4	TGTGCCAGCAGTCGGACAGGTCCCGGGGAGCTGTTTTTT	CASSRTGPGELFF
.	TRBJ2-7	many	TRBV11-3	TGTGCCAGCAGCTTAGAGGGCGCGAAGTACGAGCAGTACTTC	CASSLEGAKYEQYF
.	TRBJ2-7	many	TRBV27	TGTGCCAGCAGTTTAAGTGCCAGGGACCCCTACGAGCAGTACTTC	CASSLSARDPYEQYF
TRBD1	TRBJ2-3	many	TRBV20-1	TGCAGTGCTAGCCAAATCACAGGGGGCCCAGATACGCAGTATTTT	CSASQITGGPDTQYF
TRBD1	TRBJ2-5	many	TRBV12-3/TRBV12-4	TGTGCCAGCAGTCGAAAGAGGGACAGGGGTTTGGAGACCCAGTACTTC	CASSRKRDRGLETQYF
TRBD1	TRBJ1-1	many	TRBV12-3/TRBV12-4	TGTGCCAGCAGTTTAGCGTGGGGCAGGGGGGACACTGAAGCTTTCTTT	CASSLAWGRGDTEAFF
.	TRBJ2-5	many	TRBV12-3/TRBV12-4	TGTGCCAGCAAGGGTGGGTTTTTAGAGACCCAGTACTTC	CASKGGFLETQYF
TRBD1	TRBJ2-1	few	TRBV7-9	TGTGCCAGCAGCTTCGTGGGACAGGTGGTCTATGAGCAGTTCTTC	CASSFVGQVVYEQFF
.	TRBJ1-2	.	TRBV30	TGTGCCTGGAGTAGACCGACAGTCAGCACCCTAAACTATGGCTACACCTTC	CAWSRPTVSTLNYGYTF
.	TRBJ1-2	.	TRBV14	TGTGCCAGCAGCCGGAACAGTGCTGGGAACTATGGCTACACCTTC	CASSRNSAGNYGYTF
TRBD1	TRBJ2-7	.	TRBV5-1	TGCGCCAGCAGCTGGGACAGGGACCTCGAGCAGTACTTC	CASSWDRDLEQYF
.	TRBJ1-1	many	TRBV20-1	TGCAGTGCTAGAGAATCTTCACACACTGAAGCTTTCTTT	CSARESSHTEAFF
TRBD1	TRBJ2-4	few	TRBV7-2	TGTGCCAGCAGCTCCGGACAGGGGTTGGCCAAAAACATTCAGTACTTC	CASSSGQGLAKNIQYF
.	TRBJ2-6	few	TRBV13	TGTGCCAGCAGCTTAGCAGCAGAAAGCTCTGGGGCCAACGTCCTGACTTTC	CASSLAAESSGANVLTF
.	TRBJ2-5	.	TRBV6-2/TRBV6-3	TGTGCCAGCAGTAAAACTCCGGGGGAGACCCAGTACTTC	CASSKTPGETQYF
TRBD2	TRBJ2-5	.	TRBV14	TGTGCCAGCAGCCAAGATAGGAGCGGGAGCTTGGAGACCCAGTACTTC	CASSQDRSGSLETQYF
TRBD2	TRBJ2-7	many	TRBV28	TGTGCCAGCAGTTCCCTAGCGGGAGATCTTTATTACGAGCAGTACTTC	CASSSLAGDLYYEQYF
.	TRBJ1-2	few	TRBV29-1	TGCAGCGTTCTTGTCGGGTACGGCTACACCTTC	CSVLVGYGYTF